These 22 T cell receptor beta chains share one sample of origin, sequenced in a study of blood T cell repertoires in COVID-19. The method was immunoSEQ multiplex PCR; TCRdb's version includes in-frame clones alone and lacks a portion of them. The sample holds some 250,000 clones, 80% to 90% seen once. The sample was peripheral blood. These receptors all stem from a man aged 55 to 69 with acute or convalescent COVID-19.

The chain joins TRBV4-2 to TRBJ1-2; TRBD1 matches 9 bases. The trim removed 5 bases at V and 5 bases at J, leaving 12 bases unmatched. This CDR3 is built from 16 residues. CDR1 and CDR2 from the germline V gene are LGHNA and YNFKEQ. The CDR3 DNA sequence: TGTGCCAGCAGCACCCTGTGGGACAGGGTCAGGTATGGCTACACCTTC. As protein: CASSTLWDRVRYGYTF.

The rearrangement joins TRBV7-9 to TRBJ2-1, with D perhaps TRBD2 (5 bases). The CDR3 consists of 15 residues. V was pared by 4 bases and J by 5 bases, with 15 bases between. Germline V gene data show CDR1 as SEHNR and CDR2 as FQNEAQ (reference sequence). CDR3 region: CASSSSGGLNNEQFF. The CDR3 region has the DNA TGTGCCAGCAGCTCAAGCGGTGGCCTAAACAATGAGCAGTTCTTC.

V gene TRBV27 combines with J gene TRBJ2-3; 12 bases align to TRBD1. Germline V gene lookup returns CDR1 MNHEY and CDR2 SMNVEV (reference sequence). Trimming took 5 bases from V and 3 from J; bases not matched to a gene: 9. This CDR3 has 17 amino acids. As DNA, the CDR3 is TGTGCCAGCAGTCCCGGGACAGGGGGCCGACGGACAGATACGCAGTATTTT. It translates to CASSPGTGGRRTDTQYF.

J is TRBJ2-2 and V is TRBV3-1 (or the pseudogene TRBV3-2); 8 bases fit TRBD1. CDR1 and CDR2 (germline): LGHDT, YNNKEL (reference sequence). This CDR3 comprises 14 residues. With 8 bases clipped from V and 5 bases from J, the junction kept 7 bases outside the gene matches. CDR3 loop: CASEGQGRTGELFF. In DNA form, the CDR3 reads TGTGCCAGCGAAGGACAGGGCCGGACCGGGGAGCTGTTTTTT.

The V gene is TRBV12-5, the J gene TRBJ2-7, with 7 bases that match TRBD1. The CDR3 runs 16 residues. The junction had 10 bases not matched to a gene; V was cut back by 5 bases and J by 0 bases. The V gene's germline CDR1 is LGHNT and CDR2 FRNRAP. The CDR3 protein is CASGTEGQESSYEQYF. In DNA form, the CDR3 reads TGTGCTAGTGGTACTGAAGGACAGGAGAGCTCCTACGAGCAGTACTTC.

The chain couples TRBV5-4 to TRBJ1-1; 7 nucleotides match TRBD1. Germline CDR1 is SGHNT and CDR2 is YYREEE (reference sequence). J was trimmed by 4 bases and V by 0 bases; bases with no gene match: 3. The CDR3 runs 14 residues. CDR3 sequence reads: CASSLEQGITEAFF. The CDR3 bases are TGTGCCAGCAGCTTGGAACAGGGGATCACTGAAGCTTTCTTT.

The gene calls are TRBV2 and TRBJ2-3; no reliable D call. Germline V gene lookup returns CDR1 SNHLY and CDR2 FYNNEI. Trimming shortened V by 4 bases and J by 5 bases, and 4 bases separated the two germline ends. The CDR3 is 11 amino acids. In DNA form, the CDR3 reads TGTGCCAGCAGTGTCCAAGATACGCAGTATTTT. Translation gives CASSVQDTQYF.

A remark on this clone: Germline is not matched at one junction end, which may reflect a read error. The chain combines TRBV7-7 with TRBJ2-3, with 8 bases matching TRBD1. There are 16 residues in the CDR3. Looked up from germline, CDR1 is SSHAT and CDR2 is FNYEAQ (reference sequence). CDR3 in amino acids: CASSLGLDRGTDTQYF. CDR3 DNA: TGTGCTAGCAGCTTAGGCCTGGACAGGGGCACAGATACGCAGTATTTT.

This sequence joins TRBV27 and TRBJ2-1, with 7 bases identical to TRBD2. This CDR3 is 14 amino acids long. The V gene end was trimmed by 5 bases and the J gene end by 8 bases; junction bases not matched to a gene: 9. The V gene's germline CDR1 is MNHEY and CDR2 SMNVEV (reference sequence). DNA of the CDR3: TGTGCCAGCAGTACAACGGGAGGTGGCTATGAGCAGTTCTTC. It codes for CASSTTGGGYEQFF.

The genes are TRBV7-3 and TRBJ1-1; no clear D gene. Germline values: CDR1 SGHTA, CDR2 FQGTGA. The CDR3 totals 13 residues. V was cut by 0 bases and J by 5 bases, with 7 bases left in between. The CDR3 bases are TGTGCCAGCAGCTTAACGTCCCGGACTGAAGCTTTCTTT. The encoded protein is CASSLTSRTEAFF.

This sequence joins TRBV6-5 and TRBJ2-7; tentatively, D is TRBD1 (5 bases). The CDR3 contains 14 residues. CDR1 is MNHEY, CDR2 SVGAGI, per germline. The V end lost 4 bases, the J end lost 3 bases, and 13 bases lay between the germline ends. CDR3 in amino acids: CASSSRTISYEQYF. CDR3 in DNA: TGTGCCAGCAGTTCTAGGACAATCAGCTACGAGCAGTACTTC.

The gene calls are TRBV20-1 and TRBJ1-1; D possibly corresponds to TRBD1 (6 bases). CDR1 and CDR2 from the germline V gene are DFQATT and SNEGSKA (reference sequence). The ends were cut back, 3 bases at V and 1 base at J, with 18 bases in the middle. The CDR3 length is 16 residues. CDR3 region: CSASVGQGTANTEAFF. The CDR3 bases are TGCAGTGCTAGTGTGGGGCAGGGGACCGCGAACACTGAAGCTTTCTTT.

The V call is TRBV21-1, the J call TRBJ2-7; the table's D call TRBD2 went unverified against the DNA. TRBV21-1 has pseudogene status. There are 15 residues in the CDR3. CDR3 sequence: CASSTSSVPTYEQYF. CDR3 DNA: TGTGCCAGCAGCACTTCTAGCGTACCTACCTACGAGCAGTACTTC.

This clone was observed once. This chain connects TRBV2 to TRBJ2-1; 12 bases fit TRBD2. The J segment lost 4 bases and the V segment lost 2 bases, leaving 9 bases of the junction unmatched. Germline CDR1 and CDR2: SNHLY and FYNNEI. The CDR3 has 18 amino acids. The CDR3 region has the DNA TGTGCCAGCAGTGAAAGGCTAGCGGGAGGGCCTGGGTACAATGAGCAGTTCTTC. The encoded protein is CASSERLAGGPGYNEQFF.

On this clone itself: A read error may account for a junction end that differs from germline. The chain carries TRBV7-2 and TRBJ1-1; no reliable D call. The CDR3 extends over 13 amino acids. The germline gives CDR1 SGHTA, CDR2 FQGNSA. CDR3 bases: TGTGCCAGCGGCTTGGTTGCGGGCGGTGGAGCTTTCTTT. This codes for CASGLVAGGGAFF.

V and J are TRBV19 and TRBJ1-6; TRBD1 is a possible D gene (5 bases). The germline V and J ends were trimmed by 8 bases and 8 bases, with 19 bases remaining between them. The CDR3 has 15 residues. Looked up from germline, CDR1 is LNHDA and CDR2 is SQIVND (reference sequence). CDR3 DNA: TGTGCCAGTGGCGGTGGGGGGAGAGCGGATTCACCCCTCCACTTT. Amino acids: CASGGGGRADSPLHF.

This chain connects TRBV5-6 to TRBJ2-5, with a weak D call TRBD1 (5 bases). Germline lookup yields CDR1 SGHDT and CDR2 YYEEEE. The V and J ends lost 2 bases and 4 bases respectively, with 18 bases between them. The CDR3 totals 16 residues. CDR3 protein: CASSFPELGRGETQYF. The CDR3 DNA reads TGTGCCAGCAGCTTTCCCGAATTGGGAAGGGGAGAGACCCAGTACTTC.

The chain combines TRBV7-9 with TRBJ2-7; maybe TRBD1 (5 bases). Germline CDR1 reads SEHNR; CDR2 reads FQNEAQ (reference sequence). V was cut by 8 bases and J by 3 bases, with 8 bases left in between. CDR3 length equals 11 residues. DNA of the CDR3: TGTGCCAGCGGAGACAGCTACGAGCAGTACTTC. As protein: CASGDSYEQYF.

The gene calls are TRBV5-6 and TRBJ1-1; no firm D call. The length of the CDR3 is 12 residues. Trimming took off 1 base at V and 7 bases at J, with 8 bases between the two ends. CDR1 is SGHDT and CDR2 is YYEEEE in the germline V gene. CDR3 loop: CASSLITGEAFF. CDR3 DNA sequence: TGTGCCAGCAGCTTGATAACTGGTGAAGCTTTCTTT. The variable domain in full, with the rest retrieved from reference TRBV5-6 and TRBJ1-1, is DAGVTQSPTHLIKTRGQQVTLRCSPKSGHDTVSWYQQALGQGPQFIFQYYEEEERQRGNFPDRFSGHQFPNYSSELNVNALLLGDSALYLCASSLITGEAFFGQGTRLTVV.

The J gene is TRBJ2-2, the V gene TRBV3-1 (or the pseudogene TRBV3-2); the match to TRBD2 covers 12 bases. The CDR3 length is 17 residues. V lost 2 bases and J lost 4; bases outside the gene matches: 5. Germline lookup yields CDR1 LGHDT and CDR2 YNNKEL (reference sequence). CDR3 sequence: CASSQPTSGGSTGELFF. The CDR3, as DNA: TGTGCCAGCAGCCAACCTACTAGCGGGGGGAGCACCGGGGAGCTGTTTTTT.

The V call is TRBV7-5, the J call TRBJ2-3; the D call of TRBD2 is as the table states it, not checked on the DNA. TRBV7-5 is marked as a pseudogene. The CDR3 contains 17 residues. The CDR3 loop reads CARRAGLPITSTDTQYF. CDR3 nucleotides: TGTGCCAGAAGGGCGGGACTCCCAATTACTAGCACAGATACGCAGTATTTT.

J is TRBJ2-7 and V is TRBV18, with 8 nucleotides matching TRBD2. The V and J ends lost 5 bases and 2 bases, in that order; junction bases with no gene match: 8. CDR1 and CDR2 (germline): KGHSH, LQKENI. This CDR3 has 15 amino acids. As DNA, the CDR3 is TGTGCCAGCTCAGCAGGCCAGCGGGGGACCTACGAGCAGTACTTC. Translated, it gives CASSAGQRGTYEQYF.